Listed below are T cell receptor beta chains from one sample, sequenced in a study of early T cells in non-severe SARS-CoV-2 infection. Using its own MiXCR run on the 5' RACE reads, TCRdb lists one record per CDR3 protein. The sample has just over 95,000 distinct CDR3 sequences; approximately 11% are singletons. Sample: whole blood, taken at baseline. These receptors originate from an adult who was a healthcare worker with PCR-confirmed SARS-CoV-2 infection or an uninfected control (not recorded which). Both conserved end residues are part of each CDR3. The D gene is left open where the match is weak. Size tells how often a clone was seen (once, few, many) or the class of an expanded clone, and some rows leave it out.

size,V,J,D,CDR3,DNA
many,TRBV12-5,TRBJ2-5,TRBD2,CASGLVLAGVAPETQYF,TGTGCTAGTGGTTTGGTACTAGCGGGAGTCGCACCCGAGACCCAGTACTTC
many,TRBV9,TRBJ1-1,.,CASSVVERSEAFF,TGTGCCAGCAGCGTAGTAGAGAGGAGTGAAGCTTTCTTT
.,TRBV6-2/TRBV6-3,TRBJ1-1,.,CASSWDLAEAFF,TGTGCCAGCAGTTGGGACTTGGCTGAAGCTTTCTTT
few,TRBV24-1,TRBJ2-5,.,CATSDPNLGGETQYF,TGTGCCACCAGTGACCCGAATTTAGGGGGAGAGACCCAGTACTTC
many,TRBV29-1,TRBJ2-5,.,CSVGRALSETQYF,TGCAGCGTTGGGCGGGCCCTCTCGGAGACCCAGTACTTC
.,TRBV11-3,TRBJ2-2,.,CASSSRAPNTGELFF,TGTGCCAGCAGTTCGAGAGCCCCGAACACCGGGGAGCTGTTTTTT
few,TRBV7-8,TRBJ2-7,.,CASSLEARSVPLEQYF,TGTGCCAGCAGCTTGGAAGCGCGGTCTGTTCCCCTCGAGCAGTACTTC
.,TRBV12-3/TRBV12-4,TRBJ2-3,TRBD2,CASRRTSGSTDTQYF,TGTGCCAGCAGACGGACTAGCGGGAGTACAGATACGCAGTATTTT
many,TRBV5-1,TRBJ1-1,TRBD1,CASSLAGTDGTEAFF,TGCGCCAGCAGCTTGGCTGGGACAGACGGGACTGAAGCTTTCTTT
.,TRBV2,TRBJ2-3,.,CASSTQGTDTQYF,TGTGCCAGCAGTACCCAGGGGACAGATACGCAGTATTTT
few,TRBV7-6,TRBJ2-1,TRBD1,CASSQGTGNVNEQFF,TGTGCCAGCAGCCAAGGGACAGGGAACGTCAATGAGCAGTTCTTC
many,TRBV19,TRBJ1-4,.,CASSRAFNEKLFF,TGTGCCAGTAGTAGGGCTTTTAATGAAAAACTGTTTTTT
.,TRBV2,TRBJ2-7,TRBD1,CAGTGTDRYEQYF,TGTGCCGGTACAGGGACAGACCGCTACGAGCAGTACTTC
few,TRBV7-2,TRBJ2-7,.,CASSPDPTSSYEQYF,TGTGCCAGCAGCCCAGACCCGACGAGCTCCTACGAGCAGTACTTC
many,TRBV6-6,TRBJ2-7,.,CASSWGIHEQYF,TGTGCCAGCAGTTGGGGTATCCACGAGCAGTACTTC
.,TRBV7-9,TRBJ1-5,.,CASSLATGHQRQHF,TGTGCCAGCAGCTTAGCGACAGGCCATCAGCGCCAGCATTTT
.,TRBV30,TRBJ2-1,.,CAWSGRKKQFF,TGTGCCTGGAGCGGCCGTAAGAAGCAGTTCTTC
.,TRBV27,TRBJ1-6,.,CASSFARDTYSLHF,TGTGCCAGCAGTTTCGCCCGGGACACGTACAGCCTCCACTTT
many,TRBV7-6,TRBJ2-7,.,CASSLASIRGTSLTYEQYF,TGTGCCAGCAGCTTAGCCTCCATCAGGGGGACTAGTCTAACCTACGAGCAGTACTTC
many,TRBV14,TRBJ2-3,.,CASSPSITGDTQYF,TGTGCCAGCAGCCCGTCGATTACAGGGGATACGCAGTATTTT
few,TRBV20-1,TRBJ1-2,.,CSADPVTYGYTF,TGCAGTGCTGATCCTGTTACCTATGGCTACACCTTC
few,TRBV5-1,TRBJ2-7,TRBD1,CASSTDPDRVRSEQYF,TGCGCCAGCAGCACCGACCCGGACAGGGTTCGGAGTGAGCAGTACTTC
many,TRBV7-9,TRBJ1-5,TRBD1,CASSLSTGSQPQHF,TGTGCCAGCAGCTTGTCGACAGGGAGTCAGCCCCAGCATTTT
.,TRBV5-5,TRBJ2-7,TRBD1,CASSLTGVYEQYF,TGTGCCAGCAGCTTGACAGGGGTATACGAGCAGTACTTC
.,TRBV10-3,TRBJ2-3,.,CAISGGVETDTQYF,TGTGCCATCAGTGGGGGAGTCGAGACAGATACGCAGTATTTT
few,TRBV7-2,TRBJ2-7,TRBD2,CASSSGLAGGGIHEQYF,TGTGCCAGCAGCTCCGGACTAGCGGGGGGCGGTATACACGAGCAGTACTTC
few,TRBV5-1,TRBJ1-1,TRBD1,CASSIQGANTEAFF,TGCGCCAGCAGCATACAGGGGGCGAACACTGAAGCTTTCTTT
.,TRBV20-1,TRBJ2-7,TRBD2,CSARGTSGTYSYEQYF,TGCAGTGCTAGGGGGACTAGCGGGACCTACTCCTACGAGCAGTACTTC
.,TRBV2,TRBJ2-7,.,CASRGRGAQYF,TGTGCCAGCAGGGGGCGAGGGGCGCAGTACTTC
.,TRBV19,TRBJ2-2,.,CASSIGDGNTGELFF,TGTGCCAGTAGTATTGGCGACGGGAACACCGGGGAGCTGTTTTTT
.,TRBV7-2,TRBJ1-1,.,CASSFWQNFEAFF,TGTGCCAGCAGCTTTTGGCAAAACTTTGAAGCTTTCTTT
.,TRBV4-1,TRBJ2-1,TRBD2,CASSISGGAYNEQFF,TGCGCCAGCAGTATTAGCGGGGGTGCCTACAATGAGCAGTTCTTC
.,TRBV27,TRBJ2-1,TRBD2,CASSRAGRGYNEQFF,TGTGCCAGCAGCCGAGCGGGGAGAGGGTACAATGAGCAGTTCTTC
few,TRBV5-1,TRBJ2-2,TRBD2,CASSLTSGGLTGELFF,TGCGCCAGCAGCTTGACTAGCGGGGGGCTCACCGGGGAGCTGTTTTTT
.,TRBV20-1,TRBJ2-1,TRBD2,CSAGGLAGREQFF,TGCAGTGCTGGCGGGCTAGCGGGCAGGGAGCAGTTCTTC
.,TRBV20-1,TRBJ1-4,TRBD1,CSARTGGANEKLFF,TGCAGTGCGCGAACAGGGGGAGCTAATGAAAAACTGTTTTTT
many,TRBV7-9,TRBJ1-1,.,CASSLRNGGAEAFF,TGTGCCAGCAGCTTACGGAATGGGGGGGCTGAAGCTTTCTTT
.,TRBV7-6,TRBJ2-5,TRBD1,CASSSRDDRAFGSQYF,TGTGCCAGCAGCTCCCGCGATGACAGGGCCTTCGGGTCCCAGTACTTC
.,TRBV3-1,TRBJ2-3,.,CASRAGSTDTQYF,TGTGCCAGCCGGGCCGGGAGCACAGATACGCAGTATTTT
few,TRBV3-1,TRBJ2-7,.,CASSQGMTSPPYF,TGTGCCAGCAGCCAAGGGATGACTAGTCCCCCGTACTTC
.,TRBV6-2/TRBV6-3,TRBJ2-7,.,CASSSRLVYEQYF,TGTGCCAGCAGTTCCCGACTAGTTTACGAGCAGTACTTC
.,TRBV4-3,TRBJ2-7,.,CASSQGSTISYEQYF,TGCGCCAGCAGCCAAGGATCGACTATCTCCTACGAGCAGTACTTC
many,TRBV10-2,TRBJ2-1,.,CASSEENNEQFF,TGCGCCAGCAGTGAGGAAAACAATGAGCAGTTCTTC
many,TRBV13,TRBJ1-2,.,CASSQRSYGYTF,TGTGCCAGCAGCCAGCGTAGCTATGGCTACACCTTC
.,TRBV19,TRBJ1-5,.,CASSMMDSRDGQPQHF,TGTGCCAGTAGTATGATGGACAGCAGGGATGGACAGCCCCAGCATTTT
.,TRBV5-6,TRBJ2-3,TRBD1,CASSSLDRARTDTQYF,TGTGCCAGCAGCTCACTGGACAGGGCTAGGACAGATACGCAGTATTTT
.,TRBV2,TRBJ2-7,.,CASHASSYEQYF,TGTGCCAGCCACGCATCCTCCTACGAGCAGTACTTC
.,TRBV20-1,TRBJ1-1,TRBD1,CSASRGREGTEAFF,TGCAGTGCTAGCAGGGGGCGAGAGGGCACTGAAGCTTTCTTT
many,TRBV7-2,TRBJ2-5,.,CASSLANQETQYF,TGTGCCAGCAGCTTAGCCAACCAAGAGACCCAGTACTTC
.,TRBV7-2,TRBJ1-1,.,CASSRNTGNTEAFF,TGTGCCAGCAGCCGAAATACAGGGAACACTGAAGCTTTCTTT